This TCR beta chain derives from a study of blood T cell repertoires in COVID-19. How the authors handled the data: Reference gene primer amplification gave nucleated cell count estimates. TCRdb's copy holds only in-frame clones and misses some; the assay was immunoSEQ multiplex PCR. The DNA gave D and trimming, while V, J and clone size come from that table. In the table there are 400,000 to 550,000 clones, roughly 85% of which are singletons. Trimming took 0 bases from V and 4 from J, leaving 12 bases between them. The V gene's germline CDR1 is LGHNA and CDR2 YNFKEQ. CDR3 length: 15 residues. J is TRBJ1-2 and V is TRBV4-2, with D possibly TRBD1 on 5 matching bases. The source material was PBMCs or T cells enriched from blood (not recorded which). The receptor comes from a woman under 30 with acute COVID-19. The CDR3 reads CASSQDKVGGYGYTF. CDR3 DNA sequence: TGTGCCAGCAGCCAAGATAAAGTGGGGGGCTATGGCTACACCTTC.